A selection of T cell receptor beta chains follows, all from one sample in a study of T cell responses to AZD1222 COVID-19 vaccine. The assay was immunoSEQ multiplex PCR, and TCRdb's table has in-frame clones only and misses some. The sample holds roughly 100,000 clones, less than 90% seen once. Sequences were derived from peripheral blood, sampled on day 0 of AZD1222 vaccination. The receptor set was obtained from an adult in good health. The CDR3 runs from the conserved cysteine through the conserved F or W. The order of the fields is D gene, V gene, clone size, J gene, CDR3 protein, CDR3 DNA. The D gene is left open where the match is weak. Clone size is not always given. Where it is, it says once, few, many or a class for expanded clones.

-,TRBV5-4,-,TRBJ2-2,CASSALGGSITGELFF,TGTGCCAGCAGCGCCCTAGGGGGGTCGATCACCGGGGAGCTGTTTTTT
TRBD1,TRBV27,-,TRBJ1-2,CASKIRTGTNYGYTF,TGTGCCAGCAAAATCCGGACAGGGACTAACTATGGCTACACCTTC
-,TRBV4-3,-,TRBJ1-5,CASSQALQGGTPQHF,TGCGCCAGCAGCCAAGCATTACAGGGTGGGACACCCCAGCATTTT
-,TRBV3-1/TRBV3-2,once,TRBJ2-5,CASSQRGTQETQYF,TGTGCCAGCAGCCAAAGGGGGACCCAAGAGACCCAGTACTTC
TRBD1,TRBV5-3,-,TRBJ1-2,CARSGDRRNGYTF,TGTGCCAGAAGCGGGGACAGGCGGAATGGCTACACCTTC
-,TRBV30,-,TRBJ1-5,CAWSQRGNQPQHF,TGTGCCTGGAGTCAAAGGGGGAATCAGCCCCAGCATTTT
-,TRBV13,-,TRBJ1-1,CASSPQGTEAFF,TGTGCCAGCAGCCCTCAGGGAACTGAAGCTTTCTTT
-,TRBV10-1,-,TRBJ2-2,CASSVNPGDTGELFF,TGCGCCAGCAGTGTGAATCCGGGTGACACCGGGGAGCTGTTTTTT
-,TRBV9,-,TRBJ2-7,CASSPKARATQYF,TGTGCCAGCAGCCCTAAAGCGCGGGCGACGCAGTACTTC
-,TRBV12-3/TRBV12-4,-,TRBJ1-3,CASSRNTIYF,TGTGCCAGCAGTAGAAACACCATATATTTT
TRBD1,TRBV5-1,-,TRBJ1-1,CASSYNRGDTEAFF,TGCGCCAGCAGCTACAACAGGGGAGACACTGAAGCTTTCTTT
-,TRBV7-7,-,TRBJ2-2,CASSFGTTGELFF,TGTGCCAGCAGCTTTGGGACAACCGGGGAGCTGTTTTTT
-,TRBV5-6,-,TRBJ1-6,CASSLDRSYNSPLHF,TGTGCCAGCAGCTTGGACAGGAGCTATAATTCACCCCTCCACTTT
-,TRBV7-3,-,TRBJ1-3,CASSSRSGNTIYF,TGTGCCAGCAGCTCCCGCTCTGGAAACACCATATATTTT
-,TRBV29-1,-,TRBJ1-1,CSVVQGTEAFF,TGCAGCGTTGTCCAGGGCACTGAAGCTTTCTTT
TRBD2,TRBV7-2,-,TRBJ2-2,CASSSPWAAGEVTGELFF,TGTGCCAGCAGCTCCCCCTGGGCGGCGGGGGAGGTTACCGGGGAGCTGTTTTTT
TRBD1,TRBV6-7,-,TRBJ1-5,CASSYFGTGSNQPQHF,TGTGCCAGCAGTTACTTCGGGACAGGTAGCAATCAGCCCCAGCATTTT
-,TRBV10-3,-,TRBJ1-6,CAISESDEGYSPLHF,TGTGCCATCAGTGAGTCGGACGAGGGGTATTCACCCCTCCACTTT
-,TRBV9,-,TRBJ1-3,CASSRDSTIYF,TGTGCCAGCAGCCGTGACAGCACCATATATTTT
TRBD1,TRBV5-1,-,TRBJ1-2,CASSLGGTANYGYTF,TGCGCCAGCAGCTTGGGGGGGACAGCTAACTATGGCTACACCTTC
-,TRBV6-5,-,TRBJ1-5,CASQGSRRNQPQHF,TGTGCCAGTCAGGGGAGTAGGCGCAATCAGCCCCAGCATTTT
TRBD1,TRBV5-4,-,TRBJ1-4,CASSLAVQGRNEKLFF,TGTGCCAGCAGCTTGGCGGTACAGGGGAGGAATGAAAAACTGTTTTTT
-,TRBV10-3,-,TRBJ2-3,CAIAGTSSGDTQYF,TGTGCCATTGCCGGGACTTCTTCGGGAGATACGCAGTATTTT
-,TRBV6-6,-,TRBJ1-4,CASSYEGSNEKLFF,TGTGCCAGCAGTTACGAAGGGTCTAATGAAAAACTGTTTTTT